Presented here are 5 T cell receptor beta chains from one specimen sequenced in a study of T cell therapy after organ transplantation. No antigens are known for them. Noted time point: 20-29 weeks after completion of therapy. Method: immunoSEQ multiplex PCR; TCRdb's copy keeps in-frame clones and lacks some. The data contain roughly 15,000 clones, 85% to 90% of them singletons. The source material was CD8+ T cells from blood, sampled after autologous CMV-specific T cell therapy. The receptors originated from a human patient who had received a solid organ transplant and had CMV disease. These T cells may partly come from the graft donor.

This sequence joins TRBV9 and TRBJ2-1; 8 nucleotides agree with TRBD1. Per the germline V gene, CDR1 is SGDLS and CDR2 is YYNGEE. V gave up 2 bases and J gave up 6 bases; unmatched junction bases: 4. The CDR3 is made up of 14 amino acids. The CDR3 spells CASSVGQGSNEQFF. As DNA, the CDR3 is TGTGCCAGCAGCGTCGGACAGGGCTCCAATGAGCAGTTCTTC.

This chain joins TRBV5-1 and TRBJ1-1; 7 positions agree with TRBD1. V dropped 5 bases and J dropped 7; count of bases not matched to a gene: 17. Per the germline V gene, CDR1 is SGHRS and CDR2 is YFSETQ. The CDR3 covers 16 residues. In DNA form, the CDR3 reads TGCGCCAGCAGGCAAATTCAGGGGGACCCTAAGGGTGAAGCTTTCTTT. Translated: CASRQIQGDPKGEAFF.

V and J are TRBV6-4 and TRBJ1-1; D may be TRBD1 (6 bases). CDR3 size: 14 residues. The germline V gene encodes CDR1 MRHNA and CDR2 SNTAGT. The V and J ends lost 6 bases and 2 bases respectively, with 13 bases between them. CDR3 loop: CASSPGHTNTEAFF. The CDR3 DNA follows: TGTGCCAGCAGCCCGGGACACACTAACACTGAAGCTTTCTTT.

The CDR3 is CASSPLGQHGAYEQYF. Here the CDR3 DNA reads TGTGCCAGCAGCCCCCTCGGACAGCACGGGGCCTACGAGCAGTACTTC. This chain joins TRBV4-2 and TRBJ2-5; the D gene is possibly TRBD1 (6 bases). The better agreement between TRBJ2-7 and the DNA end casts doubt on the J call. Germline loops: CDR1 LGHNA, CDR2 YNFKEQ. CDR3 length equals 16 residues.

This chain joins TRBV14 and TRBJ2-3; D perhaps matches TRBD1 (5 bases). The length of the CDR3 is 15 residues. The germline V gene has CDR1 SGHDN and CDR2 FVKESK. Trimming removed 4 bases from V and 2 bases from J, with 13 bases in between. This CDR3 is CASSLTEGATDTQYF. DNA of the CDR3: TGTGCCAGCAGCCTTACAGAAGGGGCCACAGATACGCAGTATTTT.